A single sample is the source of the 16 T cell receptor beta chains below, sequenced in a study of CD8 T cells in Susac syndrome. The authors reverse transcribed about 0.5 to 1 ug RNA with random hexamers. TCRdb processed the immunoSEQ multiplex PCR reads anew with MiXCR; each CDR3 protein has one entry. The table shows about 280,000 distinct CDR3 sequences, with roughly 85% occurring only once. Sequencing was performed on CD8+ T cells from PBMCs. The receptors here all came from a human donor with multiple sclerosis.

This sequence joins TRBV4-1 and TRBJ2-1; D remains unclear. From germline, CDR1 is MGHRA and CDR2 YSYEKL. V lost 1 base, J lost 0 bases, and 13 bases lay in between. The CDR3 spans 17 residues. CDR3 loop: CASSQGLGPGSYNEQFF. The CDR3 region has the DNA TGCGCCAGCAGCCAAGGTCTCGGGCCGGGCTCCTACAATGAGCAGTTCTTC.

The chain is built from TRBV6-1 and TRBJ2-3, with TRBD1 matching over 7 bases. The CDR3 has 14 residues. Germline values: CDR1 MNHNS, CDR2 SASEGT. J gave up 2 bases and V 8 bases, and 7 bases lay outside the gene matches. Here the CDR3 reads CASGQEASTDTQYF. CDR3 nucleotide sequence: TGTGCCAGCGGACAGGAAGCATCCACAGATACGCAGTATTTT.

The count of this clonotype is one. The chain recombines TRBV28 with TRBJ2-1; maybe TRBD2 (5 bases). Germline CDR1 reads MDHEN; CDR2 reads SYDVKM. The CDR3 totals 16 residues. Trimming cost V 4 bases and J 0 bases, with 13 bases left between them. CDR3 loop: CASSSPLETSYNEQFF. The CDR3 DNA reads TGTGCCAGCAGTTCTCCACTAGAGACCTCCTACAATGAGCAGTTCTTC.

The chain couples TRBV9 to TRBJ2-7; TRBD2 agrees at 8 bases. V was clipped by 4 bases and J by 6 bases; unmatched bases: 3. This CDR3 region has 12 residues. In germline, CDR1 is SGDLS, CDR2 YYNGEE. CDR3 in amino acids: CASSLAGSEQYF. The CDR3 nucleotides are TGTGCCAGCAGCCTAGCGGGTTCCGAGCAGTACTTC.

The gene calls are TRBV7-9 and TRBJ1-2; 8 positions agree with TRBD1. After removal of 5 bases from V and 1 base from J, the junction contained 9 bases not matched to a gene. Germline CDR1 SEHNR, CDR2 FQNEAQ (reference sequence). This CDR3 has 16 residues. CDR3 amino acids: CASSGIEGQDNYGYTF. In DNA, the CDR3 is TGTGCCAGCAGCGGGATAGAGGGACAGGATAACTATGGCTACACCTTC.

This chain connects TRBV9 to TRBJ2-6, with 9 bases matching TRBD2. The length of the CDR3 is 18 residues. Germline V gene data show CDR1 as SGDLS and CDR2 as YYNGEE. The J segment lost 0 bases and the V segment lost 3 bases, leaving 7 bases of the junction unmatched. In DNA, the CDR3 is TGTGCCAGCAGCGCCAGACTAGCGGACCCCTCTGGGGCCAACGTCCTGACTTTC. Protein sequence: CASSARLADPSGANVLTF.

The chain combines TRBV6-7 with TRBJ2-3; 9 bases are shared with TRBD2. TRBV6-7 falls under the ORF class, with uncertain function. J was trimmed by 0 bases and V by 6 bases; bases with no gene match: 7. This CDR3 has 16 residues. The CDR3 is CASRGGTSGSTDTQYF. CDR3 bases: TGTGCCAGCAGGGGCGGTACTAGCGGGAGCACAGATACGCAGTATTTT.

The chain combines TRBV25-1 with TRBJ2-7, with TRBD2 as a possible D gene (5 bases). The germline V gene encodes CDR1 MGHDK and CDR2 SYGVNS. Deletions cut 6 bases from V and 0 bases from J, with 9 bases between. The CDR3 runs to 13 residues. The CDR3 region has the DNA TGTGCCAGCAGCGTACGGGGCTCCTACGAGCAGTACTTC. Residues: CASSVRGSYEQYF.

J is TRBJ2-1 and V is TRBV10-3; D is possibly TRBD1 (5 bases). CDR3 length equals 17 residues. Trimming took off 0 bases at V and 7 bases at J, with 19 bases between the two ends. Per the germline V gene, CDR1 is ENHRY and CDR2 is SYGVKD. In DNA form, the CDR3 reads TGTGCCATCAGTGAGTCAAACGTGGCAGGGTACAAGAATGAGCAGTTCTTC. This encodes CAISESNVAGYKNEQFF.

This chain connects TRBV6-1 to TRBJ2-3; 10 bases map to TRBD2. From germline, CDR1 is MNHNS and CDR2 SASEGT. This CDR3 comprises 16 residues. V gave up 5 bases and J gave up 0 bases; unmatched junction bases: 5. CDR3 sequence reads: CASSPLSGRSTDTQYF. The CDR3 nucleotides read TGTGCCAGCAGTCCTCTTAGCGGGAGGAGCACAGATACGCAGTATTTT.

The V call is TRBV9, the J call TRBJ2-7; 8 bases align to TRBD2. The CDR3 sequence is 16 residues long. The V gene's germline CDR1 is SGDLS and CDR2 YYNGEE. V shed 4 bases, J shed 4 bases, and the junction held 13 bases outside the gene matches. CDR3: CASSFNARTSLYEQYF. The DNA for the CDR3 is TGTGCCAGCAGCTTCAATGCAAGGACTAGCTTGTACGAGCAGTACTTC. The full variable domain, with the rest looked up from reference TRBV9 and TRBJ2-7, is DSGVTQTPKHLITATGQRVTLRCSPRSGDLSVYWYQQSLDQGLQFLIQYYNGEERAKGNILERFSAQQFPDLHSELNLSSLELGDSALYFCASSFNARTSLYEQYFGPGTRLTVT.

This chain joins TRBV4-1 and TRBJ2-5; D call uncertain. The V and J ends lost 4 bases and 5 bases respectively, with 14 bases between them. The length of the CDR3 is 14 residues. Germline assignment: CDR1 MGHRA and CDR2 YSYEKL. CDR3 residues: CASSPYSWKETQYF. DNA of the CDR3: TGCGCCAGCAGCCCGTATTCTTGGAAGGAGACCCAGTACTTC.

This clonotype was observed a single time. The CDR3 coding sequence is TGTGCCAGCAGCCTGGACGGCTCTGAAGCTTTCTTT. This sequence encodes CASSLDGSEAFF. The chain links TRBV5-4 to TRBJ1-1; D gene unclear. V lost 4 bases, J lost 6 bases, and 10 bases lay in between. The CDR3 consists of 12 residues. Per the germline V gene, CDR1 is SGHNT and CDR2 is YYREEE (reference sequence).

This chain joins TRBV10-3 and TRBJ1-1; TRBD1 matches 10 bases. V gave up 7 bases and J gave up 5 bases; unmatched junction bases: 4. The V gene's germline CDR1 is ENHRY and CDR2 SYGVKD. The CDR3 contains 13 residues. The chain's CDR3 is CAINDRGRTEAFF. The DNA for the CDR3 is TGTGCCATCAATGACAGGGGGCGGACTGAAGCTTTCTTT.

CDR3 loop: CASSYGGGGGETQYF. The CDR3 coding sequence is TGTGCCAGCAGTTACGGTGGGGGAGGTGGGGAGACCCAGTACTTC. The V gene is TRBV6-2 or TRBV6-3, the J gene TRBJ2-5; a possible D gene is TRBD2 (6 bases). V was clipped by 2 bases and J by 5 bases, with 15 bases between them. The CDR3 totals 15 residues. Germline values: CDR1 MNHEY, CDR2 SVGEGT.

The chain recombines TRBV18 with TRBJ2-3; D uncertain. The CDR3 has 15 amino acids. In germline, CDR1 is KGHSH, CDR2 LQKENI. V was pared by 3 bases and J by 6 bases, with 16 bases between. CDR3 loop: CASSPTPPRSDTQYF. CDR3 nucleotides: TGTGCCAGCTCACCCACCCCTCCCCGGTCCGATACGCAGTATTTT.